This T cell receptor (beta chain) was observed in a study of blood T cell repertoires in COVID-19. Generated by immunoSEQ multiplex PCR, the TCRdb table keeps only in-frame clones and is missing some. The top ten clones hold 38% of a sample with approximately 140,000 clones, less than 90% of them seen once. Between the trimmed V and J ends, which lost 6 bases and 2 bases, there was a span of 11 bases. The CDR3 totals 15 residues. Germline V gene sequence: CDR1 SNHLY, CDR2 FYNNEI. The V call is TRBV2, the J call TRBJ2-6; weak D call: TRBD1 (6 bases). The clonotype comes from a human donor in a cohort sampled during active COVID-19. Sequencing was done on a sample of peripheral blood. The CDR3 DNA sequence: TGTGCCAGCAGCCTCGGACAGCCTGGGGCCAACGTCCTGACTTTC. Amino acids: CASSLGQPGANVLTF.